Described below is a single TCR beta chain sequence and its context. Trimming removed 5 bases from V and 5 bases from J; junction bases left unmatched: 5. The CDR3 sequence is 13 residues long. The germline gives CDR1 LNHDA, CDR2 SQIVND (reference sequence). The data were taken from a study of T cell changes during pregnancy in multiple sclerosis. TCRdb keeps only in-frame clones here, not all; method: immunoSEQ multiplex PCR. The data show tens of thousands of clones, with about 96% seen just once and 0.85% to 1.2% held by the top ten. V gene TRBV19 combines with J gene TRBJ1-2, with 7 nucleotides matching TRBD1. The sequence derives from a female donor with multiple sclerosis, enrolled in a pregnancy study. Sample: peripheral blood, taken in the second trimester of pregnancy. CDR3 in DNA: TGTGCCAGTAGTCCACCGGGACAGTATGGCTACACCTTC. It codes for CASSPPGQYGYTF. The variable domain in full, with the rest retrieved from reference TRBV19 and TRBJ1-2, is DGGITQSPKYLFRKEGQNVTLSCEQNLNHDAMYWYRQDPGQGLRLIYYSQIVNDFQKGDIAEGYSVSREKKESFPLTVTSAQKNPTAFYLCASSPPGQYGYTFGSGTRLTVV.